This paragraph reports one TCR beta chain. This entry belongs to a study of blood T cell repertoires in COVID-19. Study-level background: Samples representing acute and convalescent COVID-19 were sourced from the United States, Italy and Spain. The cDNA or gDNA used as material had been derived from T cells, B-cell-depleted T cells, or PBMCs.

Under the authors' procedure: Reference gene primer amplification gave nucleated cell count estimates. This table comes from immunoSEQ multiplex PCR, and its TCRdb copy is limited to in-frame clones, with some not included. Clone size and V and J calls were adopted from that table, with D and trimming inferred from the DNA. The data hold tens of thousands of clones, with about 92% observed a single time. The germline V gene encodes CDR1 ENHRY and CDR2 SYGVKD. The length of the CDR3 is 13 residues. The V end lost 10 bases, the J end lost 3 bases, and 15 bases lay between the germline ends. The receptor was isolated from a human donor in a cohort sampled during active COVID-19. This chain links TRBV10-3 with TRBJ1-2, with D perhaps matching TRBD1 (5 bases). Sequenced: peripheral blood. The CDR3 loop reads CATHDGGDYGYTF. In DNA, the CDR3 is TGTGCCACCCACGACGGGGGGGACTATGGCTACACCTTC.